These 32 T cell receptor beta chains share one sample of origin, sequenced in a study of control samples from healthy donors and cancer patients. Repertoires were generated with immunoSEQ multiplex PCR, while TCRdb's copy carries only in-frame clones and drops some. The sample holds around 130,000 clones, around nine tenths seen once. The sequencing sample was made of blood. The receptors derive from a young man in good health.

The CDR3 sequence: CASSSAGTGTQETQYF. CDR3 nucleotides: TGTGCCAGCAGCTCCGCCGGGACAGGGACTCAAGAGACCCAGTACTTC. The chain joins TRBV5-4 to TRBJ2-5, with TRBD1 matching over 9 bases. The germline CDR1 and CDR2 sequences are SGHNT and YYREEE (reference sequence). The V and J ends lost 3 bases and 2 bases, in that order; junction bases with no gene match: 8. CDR3 length: 16 amino acids.

The chain combines TRBV5-1 with TRBJ1-1; maybe TRBD1 (5 bases). Between the trimmed V and J ends, which lost 0 bases and 0 bases, there was a span of 9 bases. This CDR3 spans 15 amino acids. Germline CDR1 reads SGHRS; CDR2 reads YFSETQ. CDR3 in amino acids: CASSLEVTVNTEAFF. The CDR3 nucleotides read TGCGCCAGCAGCTTGGAGGTGACAGTGAACACTGAAGCTTTCTTT.

The chain is built from TRBV25-1 and TRBJ1-4, with 8 bases fitting TRBD1. The J segment lost 0 bases and the V segment lost 2 bases, leaving 8 bases of the junction unmatched. The CDR3 length is 18 residues. Germline V CDR1 and CDR2: MGHDK, SYGVNS. The CDR3 is CASSEGWTGRSTNEKLFF. In DNA, the CDR3 is TGTGCCAGCAGTGAAGGATGGACAGGGCGATCAACTAATGAAAAACTGTTTTTT.

The chain carries TRBV4-1 and TRBJ2-5, with 8 bases fitting TRBD2. This CDR3 region has 15 residues. Per germline, CDR1 MGHRA and CDR2 YSYEKL. The J segment lost 5 bases and the V segment lost 5 bases, leaving 10 bases of the junction unmatched. The CDR3 region is CASSNPGRGVETQYF. The CDR3 DNA sequence: TGCGCCAGCAGCAATCCGGGGCGGGGGGTGGAGACCCAGTACTTC.

The genes are TRBV5-6 and TRBJ2-3; D unclear. This CDR3 is 11 amino acids long. CDR1 SGHDT and CDR2 YYEEEE come from the germline V gene. With 4 bases removed from V and 2 bases from J, the gap between germline ends came to 2 bases. CDR3 sequence reads: CASSITDTQYF. CDR3 in DNA: TGTGCCAGCAGCATCACAGATACGCAGTATTTT. The whole variable domain, filled in from reference TRBV5-6 and TRBJ2-3, reads DAGVTQSPTHLIKTRGQQVTLRCSPKSGHDTVSWYQQALGQGPQFIFQYYEEEERQRGNFPDRFSGHQFPNYSSELNVNALLLGDSALYLCASSITDTQYFGPGTRLTVL.

V gene TRBV29-1 combines with J gene TRBJ2-1; the D gene is possibly TRBD1 (9 bases). V lost 7 bases, J lost 6 bases, and 19 bases lay in between. Looked up from germline, CDR1 is SQVTM and CDR2 is ANQGSEA. This CDR3 region has 14 residues. As DNA, the CDR3 is TGCAGCGGTCTACAGGGGGCGGGGGGCAATGAGCAGTTCTTC. As protein: CSGLQGAGGNEQFF.

This chain joins TRBV27 and TRBJ2-1, with 11 bases fitting TRBD2. The V gene's germline CDR1 is MNHEY and CDR2 SMNVEV (reference sequence). The ends lost 7 bases at V and 8 bases at J; junction bases unmatched: 10. CDR3 length: 15 amino acids. The CDR3: CASKGLAGGLDEQFF. In DNA form, the CDR3 reads TGTGCCAGCAAGGGGTTAGCGGGGGGGCTCGATGAGCAGTTCTTC.

This rearrangement joins TRBV5-8 to TRBJ1-4; possibly TRBD1 for D (6 bases). In germline, CDR1 is SGHTS, CDR2 YDEGEE. The V end lost 0 bases, the J end lost 5 bases, and 8 bases lay between the germline ends. The CDR3 has 14 residues. CDR3 loop: CASSLGQVNEKLFF. For the CDR3, the DNA is TGTGCCAGCAGCTTGGGACAGGTCAATGAAAAACTGTTTTTT.

The CDR3 protein is CASSWTPASGVDNEQFF. For the CDR3, the DNA is TGTGCCAGCAGCTGGACCCCGGCTAGCGGGGTGGACAATGAGCAGTTCTTC. V and J are TRBV11-2 and TRBJ2-1; 9 bases align to TRBD2. Germline CDR1 and CDR2: SGHAT and FQNNGV. J lost 5 bases, V lost 4 bases, and 12 bases had no gene match. This CDR3 spans 17 amino acids.

The CDR3: CASDEGFLPYGYTF. In DNA, the CDR3 is TGTGCTAGTGACGAGGGGTTTCTTCCGTATGGCTACACCTTC. V usage is TRBV12-5 and J usage is TRBJ1-2; possibly TRBD1 for D (5 bases). This CDR3 has 14 residues. Germline V gives CDR1 LGHNT, CDR2 FRNRAP. V was shortened by 7 bases and J by 5 bases, with 17 bases between the two germline ends.

The chain couples TRBV6-5 to TRBJ2-5; 11 bases map to TRBD2. CDR1 MNHEY and CDR2 SVGAGI come from the germline V gene. This CDR3 spans 15 amino acids. The ends lost 10 bases at V and 5 bases at J; junction bases unmatched: 12. CDR3 protein: CAIHLAGGPDETQYF. Here the CDR3 DNA reads TGTGCCATCCATTTAGCGGGGGGGCCAGATGAGACCCAGTACTTC.

The chain couples TRBV4-1 to TRBJ2-5, with 8 bases lining up with TRBD2. Germline CDR1 reads MGHRA; CDR2 reads YSYEKL. The trim removed 4 bases at V and 1 base at J, leaving 8 bases unmatched. The CDR3 runs 16 residues. The CDR3 region has the DNA TGCGCCAGCAGCCTGAGGACCGCGGGGGGCCAAGAGACCCAGTACTTC. Translated: CASSLRTAGGQETQYF.

This chain joins TRBV29-1 and TRBJ2-2, with a possible D match to TRBD1 (6 bases). Trimming took off 3 bases at V and 5 bases at J, with 10 bases between the two ends. Germline loops: CDR1 SQVTM, CDR2 ANQGSEA. The CDR3 length is 13 residues. CDR3 sequence reads: CSVDQGGTGELFF. CDR3 in DNA: TGCAGCGTTGACCAAGGGGGTACCGGGGAGCTGTTTTTT.

The V gene is TRBV7-8, the J gene TRBJ1-5; a weak D match, TRBD1 (5 bases). Germline values: CDR1 SGHVS, CDR2 FQNEAQ. The CDR3 extends over 16 amino acids. V lost 0 bases to trimming and J lost 9 bases, with 18 bases between them. Here the CDR3 DNA reads TGTGCCAGCAGCTTAGCGGGGGGGAAGGATGGCTGGCCCCAGCATTTT. Protein sequence: CASSLAGGKDGWPQHF.

The chain recombines TRBV7-2 with TRBJ1-5; no firm D call. This CDR3 is built from 13 residues. V shed 2 bases and J shed 5 bases, with 7 bases lying between them. Germline loops: CDR1 SGHTA, CDR2 FQGNSA. CDR3 sequence: CASSLQSDQPQHF. CDR3 nucleotides: TGTGCCAGCAGCTTACAGTCTGATCAGCCCCAGCATTTT.

The chain combines TRBV5-6 with TRBJ1-6; D gene ambiguous. Germline CDR1 SGHDT, CDR2 YYEEEE. The CDR3 contains 15 residues. V lost 1 base and J 2 bases, leaving 7 bases between the germline ends. The CDR3: CASSLRETYNSPLHF. In DNA, the CDR3 is TGTGCCAGCAGCTTGAGGGAGACCTATAATTCACCCCTCCACTTT.

The chain recombines TRBV15 with TRBJ1-5; 7 nucleotides line up with TRBD1. The CDR3 is made up of 14 amino acids. V shed 5 bases and J 4 bases; nucleotides not matched to a gene: 5. Germline V gives CDR1 LNHNV, CDR2 YYDKDF (reference sequence). The CDR3 DNA sequence: TGTGCCACCAGCGGGGACAGAATTAATCAGCCCCAGCATTTT. Its translation: CATSGDRINQPQHF.

The sample holds one count of this clone. This chain connects TRBV27 to TRBJ1-2, with D possibly matching TRBD1 (6 bases). V shed 3 bases and J shed 0 bases, with 11 bases lying between them. The CDR3 spans 15 residues. CDR1 MNHEY and CDR2 SMNVEV come from the germline V gene (reference sequence). The CDR3 region has the DNA TGTGCCAGCAGTTTCGACAGGTCCCCTAACTATGGCTACACCTTC. Amino acids: CASSFDRSPNYGYTF.

The chain has TRBV18 and TRBJ1-5, with D possibly being TRBD1 (6 bases). Looked up from germline, CDR1 is KGHSH and CDR2 is LQKENI. Trimming removed 2 bases at V and 6 bases at J, with 14 bases between. CDR3 length equals 15 residues. The CDR3 DNA is TGTGCCAGCTCACCAGGGGCAGGGGAAGGTCAGCCCCAGCATTTT. Its protein is CASSPGAGEGQPQHF.

The gene calls are TRBV7-9 and TRBJ1-6; TRBD1 is a possible D gene (5 bases). Germline V lookup: CDR1 SEHNR, CDR2 FQNEAQ (reference sequence). The CDR3 runs 19 residues. Trimming cost V 1 base and J 3 bases, with 19 bases left between them. The chain's CDR3 is CASSLDFSAGHYYNSPLHF. CDR3 coding DNA: TGTGCCAGCAGCTTAGATTTTTCCGCAGGACACTACTATAATTCACCCCTCCACTTT.

The chain recombines TRBV5-1 with TRBJ2-7; 8 bases match TRBD2. There are 14 residues in the CDR3. J was trimmed by 6 bases and V by 0 bases; bases with no gene match: 5. Looked up from germline, CDR1 is SGHRS and CDR2 is YFSETQ. The CDR3 bases are TGCGCCAGCAGCTTGGCCGGGAGGGCTACCGAGCAGTACGTC. It codes for CASSLAGRATEQYV.

This clone came up once. This chain joins TRBV24-1 and TRBJ2-3; 8 bases line up with TRBD2. V lost 9 bases and J lost 4; bases outside the gene matches: 5. Germline assignment: CDR1 KGHDR and CDR2 SFDVKD. The CDR3 contains 13 residues. This CDR3 reads CATGPGGADTQYF. The CDR3 DNA sequence: TGTGCCACCGGTCCCGGGGGGGCAGATACGCAGTATTTT.

This clone was detected only a few times. CDR3: CASSYAGVNTEAFF. CDR3 bases: TGTGCCAGCAGTTACGCAGGGGTTAACACTGAAGCTTTCTTT. V is TRBV6-5 and J is TRBJ1-1, with a tentative D call TRBD1 (6 bases). The CDR3 sequence is 14 residues long. The germline V gene encodes CDR1 MNHEY and CDR2 SVGAGI. Trimming stripped 2 bases from V and 2 bases from J, with 9 bases between.

The V call is TRBV7-8, the J call TRBJ2-3, with unresolved D. Germline CDR1 SGHVS, CDR2 FQNEAQ. This CDR3 is built from 12 residues. V was trimmed by 5 bases and J by 7 bases, leaving 10 bases between them. The CDR3 DNA reads as TGTGCCAGCAGCCCCCAAGCGAATACGCAGTATTTT. It yields the protein CASSPQANTQYF.

V usage is TRBV2 and J usage is TRBJ2-7; a weak D match, TRBD2 (5 bases). The CDR3 contains 15 residues. CDR1 is SNHLY, CDR2 FYNNEI, per germline. Trimming shortened V by 0 bases and J by 2 bases, and 11 bases separated the two germline ends. The CDR3 region has the DNA TGTGCCAGCAGTGAAGCGAGCCCCGGGACCTACGAGCAGTACGTC. Encoded protein: CASSEASPGTYEQYV.

The genes are TRBV27 and TRBJ2-2; 10 nucleotides align to TRBD2. This CDR3 spans 16 amino acids. Germline CDR1 reads MNHEY; CDR2 reads SMNVEV (reference sequence). The J segment lost 4 bases and the V segment lost 2 bases, leaving 4 bases of the junction unmatched. Here the CDR3 DNA reads TGTGCCAGCAGTTTAGGACTAGCGGTCTTCACCGGGGAGCTGTTTTTT. Its protein product is CASSLGLAVFTGELFF.

V is TRBV6-4 and J is TRBJ2-3; TRBD2 matches 11 bases. Germline loops: CDR1 MRHNA, CDR2 SNTAGT. The CDR3 is 15 amino acids. Unmatched junction bases numbered 7, after V lost 6 bases and J lost 5 bases. CDR3 amino acids: CASSNSSGGIDTQYF. CDR3 nucleotide sequence: TGTGCCAGCAGCAATTCTAGCGGGGGGATAGATACGCAGTATTTT.

The chain couples TRBV4-2 to TRBJ2-3; D is undetermined. This CDR3 has 15 residues. Germline CDR1 and CDR2: LGHNA and YNFKEQ. Trimming pared 1 base from V and 2 bases from J, leaving 10 bases between. CDR3 nucleotide sequence: TGTGCCAGCAGCCAAGCGGTCGGCCCCACAGATACGCAGTATTTT. This gives the protein CASSQAVGPTDTQYF.

The chain couples TRBV2 to TRBJ1-1; D not resolved. The germline CDR1 and CDR2 sequences are SNHLY and FYNNEI. Deletions cut 5 bases from V and 0 bases from J, with 13 bases between. The CDR3 runs to 15 residues. CDR3 sequence (DNA): TGTGCCAGCAGTCCGAGTTGGGATATGAACACTGAAGCTTTCTTT. This codes for CASSPSWDMNTEAFF. Supplemented by reference TRBV2 and TRBJ1-1, the full variable domain reads EPEVTQTPSHQVTQMGQEVILRCVPISNHLYFYWYRQILGQKVEFLVSFYNNEISEKSEIFDDQFSVERPDGSNFTLKIRSTKLEDSAMYFCASSPSWDMNTEAFFGQGTRLTVV.

The V call is TRBV10-1, the J call TRBJ1-1; a weak D match, TRBD1 (6 bases). The CDR3 has 13 residues. V lost 3 bases, J lost 7 bases, and 12 bases lay in between. Germline CDR1 reads WNHNN; CDR2 reads SYGVQD (reference sequence). The CDR3: CASSDSGVLEAFF. The CDR3 nucleotides are TGCGCCAGCAGTGACTCAGGGGTACTTGAAGCTTTCTTT.

This chain's CDR3 is CSVSQGAVNEQFF. The CDR3 coding sequence is TGCAGCGTCTCACAGGGGGCTGTCAATGAGCAGTTCTTC. The V and J genes are TRBV29-1 and TRBJ2-1; 9 nucleotides match TRBD1. V dropped 6 bases and J dropped 6; count of bases not matched to a gene: 6. The CDR3 extends over 13 amino acids. The germline gives CDR1 SQVTM, CDR2 ANQGSEA.

This sequence joins TRBV27 and TRBJ1-6; D is undetermined. This CDR3 comprises 14 residues. The germline V gene encodes CDR1 MNHEY and CDR2 SMNVEV (reference sequence). The V end lost 2 bases, the J end lost 8 bases, and 10 bases lay between the germline ends. CDR3 sequence: CASSLKMDYSPLHF. The DNA for the CDR3 is TGTGCCAGCAGTTTAAAAATGGATTATTCACCCCTCCACTTT.